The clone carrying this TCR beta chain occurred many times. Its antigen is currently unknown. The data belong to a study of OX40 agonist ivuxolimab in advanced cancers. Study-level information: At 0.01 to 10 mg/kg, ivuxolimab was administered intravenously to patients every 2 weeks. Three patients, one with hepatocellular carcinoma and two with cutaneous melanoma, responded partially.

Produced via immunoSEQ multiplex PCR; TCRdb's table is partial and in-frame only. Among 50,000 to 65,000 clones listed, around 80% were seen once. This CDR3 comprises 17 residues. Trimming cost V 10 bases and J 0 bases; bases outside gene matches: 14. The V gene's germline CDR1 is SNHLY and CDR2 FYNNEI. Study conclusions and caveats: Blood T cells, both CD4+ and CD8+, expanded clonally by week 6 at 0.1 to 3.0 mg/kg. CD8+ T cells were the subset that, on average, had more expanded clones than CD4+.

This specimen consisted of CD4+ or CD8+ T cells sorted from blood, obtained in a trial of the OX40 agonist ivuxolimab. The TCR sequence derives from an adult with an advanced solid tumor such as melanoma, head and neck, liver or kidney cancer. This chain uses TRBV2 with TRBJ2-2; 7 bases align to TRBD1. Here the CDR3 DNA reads TGTGCCACAGAAGGGGGCCCTGCCCGATCGAACACCGGGGAGCTGTTTTTT. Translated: CATEGGPARSNTGELFF.